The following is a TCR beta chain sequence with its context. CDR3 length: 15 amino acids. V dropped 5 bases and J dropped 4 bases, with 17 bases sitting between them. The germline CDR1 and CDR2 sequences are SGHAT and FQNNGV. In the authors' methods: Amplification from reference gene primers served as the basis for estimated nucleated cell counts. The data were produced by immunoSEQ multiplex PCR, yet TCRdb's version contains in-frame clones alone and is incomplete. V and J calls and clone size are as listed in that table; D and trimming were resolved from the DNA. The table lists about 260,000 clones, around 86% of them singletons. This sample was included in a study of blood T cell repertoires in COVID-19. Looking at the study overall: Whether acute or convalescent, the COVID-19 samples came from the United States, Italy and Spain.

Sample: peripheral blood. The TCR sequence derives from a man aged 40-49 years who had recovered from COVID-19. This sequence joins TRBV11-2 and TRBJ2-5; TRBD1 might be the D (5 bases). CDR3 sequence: CASSHVRSQGETQYF. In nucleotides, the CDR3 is TGTGCCAGCAGCCACGTTAGATCCCAGGGAGAGACCCAGTACTTC.